This is a list of T cell receptor beta chains from one sample in a study of shared clonotypes between healthy human individuals. Generated by immunoSEQ multiplex PCR, the TCRdb table keeps only in-frame clones and is missing some. The data hold 2 million to 2.5 million clones, with about 94% observed a single time. Sequencing input: naive CD4+ T cells sorted from blood. The receptors were gathered from a man between 18 and 35 years old in good health. CDR3s include the opening cysteine and the closing phenylalanine or tryptophan. D genes are given only for firm matches. The size field is filled for only some rows; it gives once, few, many or a size class.

-	TRBV6-1	-	TRBJ1-1	11	TGTGCCAGCAAAAGGGGAGCTGAAGCTTTCTTT	CASKRGAEAFF
-	TRBV7-9	-	TRBJ2-2	17	TGTGCCAGCAGCTTATTATCCGACATCTCTAACACCGGGGAGCTGTTTTTT	CASSLLSDISNTGELFF
-	TRBV2	-	TRBJ2-5	13	TGTGCCTGCGTCGCCGGCATCAGGGAGACCCAGTACTTC	CACVAGIRETQYF
-	TRBV30	-	TRBJ1-1	11	TGTGCCTGGAGTCCCACCCGGGAAGCTTTCTTT	CAWSPTREAFF
-	TRBV11-3	-	TRBJ2-7	17	TGTGCCAGCAGCTTAGATGAGTTGACGGGGAACACCTACGAGCAGTACTTC	CASSLDELTGNTYEQYF
-	TRBV2	-	TRBJ1-4	15	TGTGCCAGCAGTACCGGACAGTCCGAGGGTGAAAAACTGTTTTTT	CASSTGQSEGEKLFF
TRBD1	TRBV5-5	-	TRBJ2-3	16	TGTGCCAGCACCCCAAGACAGGGCCCAAGCACAGATACGCAGTATTTT	CASTPRQGPSTDTQYF
-	TRBV27	-	TRBJ1-5	15	TGTGCCAGCAGTTTATCTGGTCGGAATTGGCAGCCCCAGCATTTT	CASSLSGRNWQPQHF
TRBD1	TRBV2	-	TRBJ1-1	14	TGTGCCAGCAGATACGGACAGGAGAACACTGAAGCTTTCTTT	CASRYGQENTEAFF
-	TRBV18	once	TRBJ1-1	13	TGTGCCAGCTCTCCGGGCAGGGCCACTGAAGCTTTCTTT	CASSPGRATEAFF
-	TRBV7-9	-	TRBJ1-1	10	TGTGCCAGCAGCTTCCGCCAAGCTTTCTTT	CASSFRQAFF
-	TRBV7-2	-	TRBJ2-5	14	TGTGCCAGCAGCCCACGGACAGCGGGAGAGACCCAGTACTTC	CASSPRTAGETQYF
-	TRBV6-6	-	TRBJ1-6	16	TGTGCCAGCAGTTACTCGAGGCAGGGACTGAATTCACCCCTCCACTTT	CASSYSRQGLNSPLHF
-	TRBV28	-	TRBJ1-5	13	TGTGCCAGCAGCAGGGGTAGCAATCAGCCCCAGCATTTT	CASSRGSNQPQHF
TRBD1	TRBV6-5	-	TRBJ2-7	14	TGTGCCAGCTCCTATGGGACAGGGGGAAGAGAGCAGTACTTC	CASSYGTGGREQYF
TRBD2	TRBV2	-	TRBJ2-3	14	TGTGCCAGCTTAGCGGGAGCTTACACAGATACGCAGTATTTT	CASLAGAYTDTQYF